A single sample is the source of the 27 T cell receptor beta chains below, sequenced in a study of cytomegalovirus exposure and HLA in healthy donors. Sequencing used immunoSEQ multiplex PCR; TCRdb keeps in-frame clones, though not all of them. Here the sample spans some 240,000 clones, roughly 86% being singletons. Sequencing input: PBMCs. These receptors were collected from a woman in her 30s in good health and CMV-seropositive.

This chain links TRBV18 with TRBJ1-2, with 7 bases matching TRBD1. The CDR3 spans 13 residues. The V gene's germline CDR1 is KGHSH and CDR2 LQKENI. Trimming cost V 3 bases and J 5 bases; bases outside gene matches: 3. The CDR3 nucleotides are TGTGCCAGCTCACCGGGACAGATGTATGGCTACACCTTC. It translates to CASSPGQMYGYTF.

This chain joins TRBV10-2 and TRBJ2-7; D is unclear. The CDR3 loop spans 17 amino acids. From germline, CDR1 is WSHSY and CDR2 SAAADI. With 2 bases removed from V and 5 bases from J, the gap between germline ends came to 22 bases. The CDR3 loop is CASSEIISRRGSHEQYF. The CDR3 region has the DNA TGCGCCAGCAGTGAGATAATTAGTCGTCGAGGAAGCCACGAGCAGTACTTC.

In DNA, the CDR3 is TGTGCCAGCAGCCATACTGGACAGATTACTAATGAAAAACTGTTTTTT. It codes for CASSHTGQITNEKLFF. V usage is TRBV5-6 and J usage is TRBJ1-4; weak D call: TRBD1 (6 bases). Germline CDR1 is SGHDT and CDR2 is YYEEEE. Deletions cut 4 bases from V and 2 bases from J, with 15 bases between. The CDR3 runs to 16 residues.

This clone was recorded a few times. The genes are TRBV18 and TRBJ2-3, with D tentatively TRBD1 (6 bases). From germline, CDR1 is KGHSH and CDR2 LQKENI. The V and J ends lost 2 bases and 0 bases respectively, with 27 bases between them. CDR3 length: 21 amino acids. Here the CDR3 reads CASSPLPYSRRTERSTDTQYF. CDR3 DNA: TGTGCCAGCTCACCATTACCCTATTCGCGACGGACAGAAAGAAGCACAGATACGCAGTATTTT.

This clone was counted once. The V gene is TRBV4-2, the J gene TRBJ2-1; TRBD2 matches at 10 bases. V lost 4 bases, J lost 0 bases, and 3 bases stayed unmatched. The CDR3 length is 16 residues. Per the germline V gene, CDR1 is LGHNA and CDR2 is YNFKEQ. The DNA for the CDR3 is TGTGCCAGCAGCCCACGACTAGCGGGCTCCTACAATGAGCAGTTCTTC. Translated: CASSPRLAGSYNEQFF.

This clone was seen only once. The J gene is TRBJ2-1, the V gene TRBV11-2, with D perhaps matching TRBD2 (6 bases). Between the trimmed V and J ends, which lost 9 bases and 10 bases, there was a span of 16 bases. This CDR3 is 12 amino acids long. Germline V gene data show CDR1 as SGHAT and CDR2 as FQNNGV. The CDR3 DNA reads TGTGCCAGTTCGCAGGGACTTCTCGAGCAGTTCTTC. This translates into CASSQGLLEQFF.

The V gene is TRBV6-1, the J gene TRBJ1-5; TRBD1 aligns across 9 bases. CDR1 is MNHNS, CDR2 SASEGT, per germline. The V gene end was trimmed by 6 bases and the J gene end by 1 base; junction bases not matched to a gene: 4. This CDR3 spans 15 amino acids. CDR3 sequence (DNA): TGTGCCAGCAGCTGGGGGACAGGGAGCAATCAGCCCCAGCATTTT. It codes for CASSWGTGSNQPQHF.

The chain is built from TRBV6-4 and TRBJ2-3; 7 bases are shared with TRBD2. The V segment lost 3 bases and the J segment 2 bases; nucleotides outside the gene matches: 5. The germline V gene encodes CDR1 MRHNA and CDR2 SNTAGT. CDR3 length: 15 residues. CDR3 sequence: CASSEGGASTDTQYF. The CDR3 region has the DNA TGTGCCAGCAGTGAGGGAGGGGCCTCCACAGATACGCAGTATTTT.

This chain joins TRBV7-8 and TRBJ1-2; D may be TRBD1 (5 bases). V was pared by 5 bases and J by 6 bases, with 13 bases between. This CDR3 region has 13 residues. Germline-derived CDR1 and CDR2 are SGHVS and FQNEAQ. This CDR3 reads CASSPTRGNGYTF. The CDR3 DNA is TGTGCCAGCAGCCCGACTCGGGGGAATGGCTACACCTTC.

The sample holds one count of this clone. The V call is TRBV18, the J call TRBJ2-1, with D hard to call. This CDR3 is 11 amino acids long. V lost 4 bases, J lost 9 bases, and 7 bases lay in between. From germline, CDR1 is KGHSH and CDR2 LQKENI. The CDR3: CASSLGLEQFF. CDR3 nucleotide sequence: TGTGCCAGCTCACTGGGCCTTGAGCAGTTCTTC. The full variable domain, in which reference TRBV18 and TRBJ2-1 provide the parts outside the CDR3, is NAGVMQNPRHLVRRRGQEARLRCSPMKGHSHVYWYRQLPEEGLKFMVYLQKENIIDESGMPKERFSAEFPKEGPSILRIQQVVRGDSAAYFCASSLGLEQFFGPGTRLTVL.

CDR3 coding DNA: TGCGCCAGCAGCGCGGGCGAGAACACTGAAGCTTTCTTT. Translation gives CASSAGENTEAFF. The rearrangement links TRBV5-1 to TRBJ1-1; D remains ambiguous. Trimming took off 4 bases at V and 1 base at J, with 8 bases between the two ends. Germline V lookup: CDR1 SGHRS, CDR2 YFSETQ. This CDR3 is built from 13 residues.

This chain uses TRBV30 with TRBJ2-3, with TRBD2 matching 7 bases. V was clipped by 4 bases and J by 1 base; unmatched bases: 5. The CDR3 has 14 amino acids. Germline V gives CDR1 GTSNPN, CDR2 SVGIG (reference sequence). This chain's CDR3 is CAWTGGSGTDTQYF. In nucleotides, the CDR3 is TGTGCCTGGACTGGCGGGAGCGGCACAGATACGCAGTATTTT.

The sample holds a few counts of this clone. J is TRBJ1-2 and V is TRBV2, with 7 bases fitting TRBD1. Unmatched junction bases numbered 3, after V lost 2 bases and J lost 3 bases. Germline CDR1 is SNHLY and CDR2 is FYNNEI. This CDR3 is 14 amino acids long. The CDR3 is CASSERQGDYGYTF. CDR3 sequence (DNA): TGTGCCAGCAGTGAACGGCAGGGGGACTATGGCTACACCTTC.

The V call is TRBV5-5, the J call TRBJ2-7; 7 nucleotides align to TRBD2. The CDR3 covers 12 residues. CDR1 SGHKS and CDR2 YYEKEE come from the germline V gene (reference sequence). Trimming removed 4 bases from V and 4 bases from J; junction bases left unmatched: 2. The CDR3 DNA follows: TGTGCCAGCAGCGCGGGAGTTTACGAGCAGTACTTC. Encoded protein: CASSAGVYEQYF.

The V gene is TRBV28, the J gene TRBJ1-1; maybe TRBD1 (5 bases). Germline CDR1 reads MDHEN; CDR2 reads SYDVKM. V was shortened by 6 bases and J by 1 base, with 12 bases between the two germline ends. The CDR3 has 14 residues. CDR3 in amino acids: CASSGHPPNTEAFF. The CDR3 nucleotides read TGTGCCAGCAGCGGACATCCCCCGAACACTGAAGCTTTCTTT.

The chain combines TRBV2 with TRBJ1-2; 8 bases line up with TRBD1. CDR3 size: 16 residues. The germline CDR1 and CDR2 sequences are SNHLY and FYNNEI. Trimming took 0 bases from V and 9 from J; bases not matched to a gene: 12. The CDR3 reads CASSEAGADRGISYTF. The CDR3 region has the DNA TGTGCCAGCAGTGAAGCGGGGGCTGACAGGGGAATAAGCTACACCTTC.

The chain employs TRBV27 and TRBJ1-4, with a possible D match to TRBD1 (6 bases). Between the trimmed V and J ends, which lost 4 bases and 7 bases, there was a span of 19 bases. The germline V gene has CDR1 MNHEY and CDR2 SMNVEV (reference sequence). This CDR3 comprises 16 residues. The CDR3 loop is CASSSGTGLLGEKLFF. The DNA for the CDR3 is TGTGCCAGCAGTTCAGGAACAGGGTTGTTGGGTGAAAAACTGTTTTTT.

V usage is TRBV4-1 and J usage is TRBJ1-5; 10 nucleotides match TRBD1. The J segment lost 5 bases and the V segment lost 4 bases, leaving 2 bases of the junction unmatched. CDR1 MGHRA and CDR2 YSYEKL come from the germline V gene. The CDR3 contains 14 residues. The DNA of the CDR3 is TGCGCCAGCAGCCGAGGACAGGGGGATCAGCCCCAGCATTTT. Translation gives CASSRGQGDQPQHF.

This chain uses TRBV11-2 with TRBJ1-5, with D perhaps matching TRBD1 (5 bases). The CDR3 is 17 amino acids. V was pared by 1 base and J by 0 bases, with 13 bases between. Germline loops: CDR1 SGHAT, CDR2 FQNNGV. In DNA, the CDR3 is TGTGCCAGCAGCTTAGCAACAGGATACTATAGCAATCAGCCCCAGCATTTT. This gives the protein CASSLATGYYSNQPQHF.

This clone was counted between two and nine times. V is TRBV5-6 and J is TRBJ1-2; no clear D. The CDR3 sequence is 14 residues long. The germline V gene encodes CDR1 SGHDT and CDR2 YYEEEE. The V gene lost 3 bases and the J gene lost 5 bases, with 14 bases spanning the gap. The CDR3 DNA sequence: TGTGCCAGCAGCTGGACTGGAAGTACTTATGGCTACACCTTC. It codes for CASSWTGSTYGYTF.

The genes are TRBV19 and TRBJ1-2, with D unclear. From germline, CDR1 is LNHDA and CDR2 SQIVND (reference sequence). The CDR3 is made up of 13 amino acids. Trimming removed 5 bases from V and 2 bases from J, with 9 bases in between. CDR3 coding DNA: TGTGCCAGTAGTCAAGTACTCAACTATGGCTACACCTTC. This encodes CASSQVLNYGYTF.

The V gene is TRBV10-1, the J gene TRBJ2-6; the D is unclear. The V gene lost 3 bases and the J gene lost 0 bases, with 9 bases spanning the gap. CDR1 and CDR2 (germline): WNHNN, SYGVQD (reference sequence). There are 16 residues in the CDR3. CDR3 residues: CASSDRNRSGANVLTF. The CDR3 DNA sequence: TGCGCCAGCAGTGACAGAAATCGCTCTGGGGCCAACGTCCTGACTTTC.

The chain links TRBV5-1 to TRBJ2-1; TRBD1 is a possible D gene (6 bases). The CDR3 is made up of 15 amino acids. The germline V and J ends were trimmed by 5 bases and 7 bases, with 19 bases remaining between them. Germline V gene sequence: CDR1 SGHRS, CDR2 YFSETQ. CDR3 in DNA: TGCGCCAGCAGGCAAATGACAGGCCTTGGGAATGAGCAGTTCTTC. Its translation: CASRQMTGLGNEQFF.

V usage is TRBV7-2 and J usage is TRBJ2-7; 7 bases agree with TRBD2. The CDR3 runs 16 residues. V shed 6 bases, J shed 2 bases, and the junction held 13 bases outside the gene matches. Germline V gene data show CDR1 as SGHTA and CDR2 as FQGNSA. The CDR3 nucleotides are TGTGCCAGCAGAGGAGAGACTAGCAGCCCCCCCTACGAGCAGTACTTC. Encoded protein: CASRGETSSPPYEQYF.

This clone was seen a single time. The chain is built from TRBV27 and TRBJ1-1, with D hard to call. This CDR3 comprises 14 residues. V was trimmed by 5 bases and J by 1 base, leaving 11 bases between them. Germline CDR1 MNHEY, CDR2 SMNVEV (reference sequence). The CDR3 DNA is TGTGCCAGCAGTACGATTACTTCGAACACTGAAGCTTTCTTT. It translates to CASSTITSNTEAFF.

The J gene is TRBJ2-6, the V gene TRBV2; 7 nucleotides align to TRBD1. The J segment lost 0 bases and the V segment lost 6 bases, leaving 11 bases of the junction unmatched. Germline V lookup: CDR1 SNHLY, CDR2 FYNNEI. The CDR3 extends over 18 amino acids. The chain's CDR3 is CASSPVRGGGSGANVLTF. CDR3 DNA sequence: TGTGCCAGCAGCCCAGTCCGAGGGGGCGGCTCTGGGGCCAACGTCCTGACTTTC. The full variable domain, in which reference TRBV2 and TRBJ2-6 provide the parts outside the CDR3, is EPEVTQTPSHQVTQMGQEVILRCVPISNHLYFYWYRQILGQKVEFLVSFYNNEISEKSEIFDDQFSVERPDGSNFTLKIRSTKLEDSAMYFCASSPVRGGGSGANVLTFGAGSRLTVL.

The CDR3 spells CASSLGGITDTQYF. In DNA form, the CDR3 reads TGCGCCAGCAGCCTCGGAGGGATCACAGATACGCAGTATTTT. This sequence joins TRBV5-1 and TRBJ2-3; maybe TRBD2 (6 bases). Trimming stripped 4 bases from V and 2 bases from J, with 11 bases between. In germline, CDR1 is SGHRS, CDR2 YFSETQ. The CDR3 is 14 amino acids.